This paragraph reports one TCR beta chain. From germline, CDR1 is KGHSH and CDR2 LQKENI. Trimming removed 3 bases at V and 3 bases at J, with 9 bases between. This CDR3 has 13 residues. The entry originates in a study of blood T cell repertoires in COVID-19. TCRdb's copy holds only in-frame clones and misses some; the assay was immunoSEQ multiplex PCR. The repertoire holds under 250,000 clones, about 82% seen once, with approximately 5.5% in the top ten. This sequence originates from a woman older than 75 with COVID-19, enrolled during active disease. This chain uses TRBV18 with TRBJ2-7; the D gene is possibly TRBD2 (6 bases). The sequenced material came from peripheral blood. CDR3: CASSPGTDYEQYV. The CDR3 nucleotides read TGTGCCAGCTCACCCGGGACTGACTACGAGCAGTACGTC.